The 26 T cell receptor beta chains reported below all come from one sample, sequenced in a study of cytomegalovirus exposure and HLA in healthy donors. PCR used 60 Vbeta primers and 13 Jbeta primers. Clones were read by immunoSEQ multiplex PCR, and TCRdb kept only the in-frame ones, dropping some. The sample has some 120,000 clones, approximately 80% seen once. Sequencing was carried out using PBMCs. These receptors came from a middle-aged man in good health and CMV-seronegative.

The chain couples TRBV7-2 to TRBJ1-5; D gene ambiguous. Per the germline V gene, CDR1 is SGHTA and CDR2 is FQGNSA. The CDR3 runs to 14 residues. The V gene lost 0 bases and the J gene lost 7 bases, with 10 bases spanning the gap. CDR3 amino acids: CASSLAPVGQPQHF. The CDR3 bases are TGTGCCAGCAGCTTAGCCCCTGTGGGCCAGCCCCAGCATTTT.

The chain links TRBV7-9 to TRBJ1-1; D is perhaps TRBD1 (5 bases). This CDR3 comprises 11 residues. V was pared by 1 base and J by 10 bases, with 7 bases between. CDR1 and CDR2 (germline): SEHNR, FQNEAQ (reference sequence). CDR3 loop: CASSLDRIAFF. In DNA, the CDR3 is TGTGCCAGCAGCTTAGACAGGATAGCTTTCTTT. The full variable domain, with the rest looked up from reference TRBV7-9 and TRBJ1-1, is DTGVSQNPRHKITKRGQNVTFRCDPISEHNRLYWYRQTLGQGPEFLTYFQNEAQLEKSRLLSDRFSAERPKGSFSTLEIQRTEQGDSAMYLCASSLDRIAFFGQGTRLTVV.

This clone was found once. The rearrangement uses TRBV2 and TRBJ1-1; 10 nucleotides match TRBD1. Unmatched junction bases numbered 13, after V lost 3 bases and J lost 6 bases. Per the germline V gene, CDR1 is SNHLY and CDR2 is FYNNEI. This CDR3 comprises 17 residues. CDR3 in DNA: TGTGCCAGCAGTGACGGACGGGCGGGACAGGGGTGGTCTGAAGCTTTCTTT. Translating gives CASSDGRAGQGWSEAFF. The full variable domain, its missing parts supplied by reference TRBV2 and TRBJ1-1, is EPEVTQTPSHQVTQMGQEVILRCVPISNHLYFYWYRQILGQKVEFLVSFYNNEISEKSEIFDDQFSVERPDGSNFTLKIRSTKLEDSAMYFCASSDGRAGQGWSEAFFGQGTRLTVV.

This chain uses TRBV28 with TRBJ1-5, with TRBD1 matching 9 bases. V shed 5 bases and J 2 bases; nucleotides not matched to a gene: 7. Germline values: CDR1 MDHEN, CDR2 SYDVKM. This CDR3 region has 16 residues. CDR3 nucleotides: TGTGCCAGCAGTGGGGACAGGGCGGTCGGCAATCAGCCCCAGCATTTT. This encodes CASSGDRAVGNQPQHF.

J is TRBJ2-1 and V is TRBV9; TRBD1 aligns across 11 bases. CDR1 is SGDLS, CDR2 YYNGEE, per germline. The CDR3 totals 14 residues. V shed 4 bases and J 8 bases; nucleotides not matched to a gene: 5. In DNA form, the CDR3 reads TGTGCCAGCAGCACGGGACAGGGGGTCTATGAGCAGTTCTTC. Translating it yields CASSTGQGVYEQFF.

With respect to this clone: Mismatch with germline at one junction end may stem from a read error. This chain connects TRBV6-1 to TRBJ2-2; TRBD2 might be the D (5 bases). CDR1 and CDR2 from the germline V gene are MNHNS and SASEGT. The CDR3 consists of 15 residues. CDR3 in DNA: TGTGCCAGCAGTGAAGCGAAACACTGGACCGGGGAGCCGTTTTTT. Translating gives CASSEAKHWTGEPFF.

This chain uses TRBV9 with TRBJ2-2, with 11 bases that match TRBD2. The CDR3 extends over 15 amino acids. Germline trimming cut 4 bases from V and 5 bases from J; bases unmatched to any gene: 4. Germline values: CDR1 SGDLS, CDR2 YYNGEE. The CDR3 sequence is CASSKIAGGTGELFF. The DNA for the CDR3 is TGTGCCAGCAGCAAGATAGCGGGGGGGACCGGGGAGCTGTTTTTT.

The chain links TRBV7-9 to TRBJ2-3, with D hard to call. CDR3 length: 12 amino acids. V dropped 2 bases and J dropped 4 bases, with 4 bases sitting between them. Germline V gene sequence: CDR1 SEHNR, CDR2 FQNEAQ (reference sequence). In DNA, the CDR3 is TGTGCCAGCAGCTTACAGTCAGATACGCAGTATTTT. Its protein product is CASSLQSDTQYF.

This clone appeared once. The chain employs TRBV2 and TRBJ2-7; D remains unclear. Germline CDR1 SNHLY, CDR2 FYNNEI. V lost 4 bases and J lost 5, with 6 bases in between. The CDR3 consists of 11 residues. CDR3 sequence: CASSAVDEQYF. CDR3 bases: TGTGCCAGCAGTGCCGTTGACGAGCAGTACTTC.

The chain combines TRBV11-2 with TRBJ1-3, with D hard to call. V lost 3 bases, J lost 7 bases, and 4 bases lay in between. Germline values: CDR1 SGHAT, CDR2 FQNNGV. The CDR3 runs 11 residues. In DNA, the CDR3 is TGTGCCAGCAGCTTGTCGAACACCATATATTTT. Residues: CASSLSNTIYF.

The rearrangement uses TRBV5-6 and TRBJ2-3, with D hard to call. CDR1 is SGHDT and CDR2 is YYEEEE in the germline V gene. This CDR3 is 13 amino acids long. Trimming shortened V by 4 bases and J by 2 bases, and 8 bases separated the two germline ends. In DNA, the CDR3 is TGTGCCAGCAGCCGGGTAGCCACAGATACGCAGTATTTT. This gives the protein CASSRVATDTQYF.

This clone was counted a few times. V gene TRBV5-1 combines with J gene TRBJ2-7; TRBD1 is a possible D gene (5 bases). The V gene lost 4 bases and the J gene lost 5 bases, with 13 bases spanning the gap. CDR3 size: 13 residues. From germline, CDR1 is SGHRS and CDR2 YFSETQ. CDR3 nucleotides: TGCGCCAGCAGCGCGAGGCCCAGGGACGAGCAGTACTTC. Amino acid sequence: CASSARPRDEQYF.

V and J are TRBV7-8 and TRBJ1-2; the match to TRBD1 covers 8 bases. This CDR3 has 16 residues. J was trimmed by 9 bases and V by 5 bases; bases with no gene match: 17. Germline V CDR1 and CDR2: SGHVS, FQNEAQ. The CDR3 protein is CASSLDAGGAFRRYTF. CDR3 nucleotides: TGTGCCAGCAGCCTAGACGCAGGGGGCGCCTTTAGGCGCTACACCTTC.

The chain links TRBV7-2 to TRBJ1-1; D is undetermined. Germline V gives CDR1 SGHTA, CDR2 FQGNSA. Trimming stripped 1 base from V and 2 bases from J, with 8 bases between. This CDR3 region has 14 residues. CDR3 amino acids: CASSLGHFNTEAFF. CDR3 DNA sequence: TGTGCCAGCAGCTTAGGACACTTTAACACTGAAGCTTTCTTT.

The chain has TRBV30 and TRBJ1-2; possibly TRBD1 for D (5 bases). The CDR3 covers 13 residues. CDR1 and CDR2 from the germline V gene are GTSNPN and SVGIG (reference sequence). The V gene lost 0 bases and the J gene lost 8 bases, with 13 bases spanning the gap. The CDR3 nucleotides are TGTGCCTGGAGTGTGGGCCAGGGAAGAGGCTACACCTTC. Its protein product is CAWSVGQGRGYTF.

This clone was picked up a small number of times. The chain is built from TRBV5-4 and TRBJ2-3; the match to TRBD2 covers 11 bases. J lost 5 bases, V lost 2 bases, and 7 bases had no gene match. CDR1 SGHNT and CDR2 YYREEE come from the germline V gene (reference sequence). The CDR3 covers 16 residues. CDR3 in amino acids: CASSFKTSGAVDTQYF. As DNA, the CDR3 is TGTGCCAGCAGCTTTAAGACTAGCGGGGCGGTAGATACGCAGTATTTT.

V usage is TRBV11-3 and J usage is TRBJ2-1, with 9 bases aligning to TRBD2. V shed 3 bases and J 4 bases; nucleotides not matched to a gene: 4. The CDR3 has 15 amino acids. Germline values: CDR1 SGHNT, CDR2 YENEEA. CDR3 loop: CASSFGSGGYNEQFF. As DNA, the CDR3 is TGTGCCAGCAGCTTCGGGAGCGGGGGGTACAATGAGCAGTTCTTC. The full variable domain, with the rest looked up from reference TRBV11-3 and TRBJ2-1, is EAGVVQSPRYKIIEKKQPVAFWCNPISGHNTLYWYLQNLGQGPELLIRYENEEAVDDSQLPKDRFSAERLKGVDSTLKIQPAELGDSAVYLCASSFGSGGYNEQFFGPGTRLTVL.

The chain couples TRBV7-3 to TRBJ2-7, with D maybe TRBD2 (6 bases). With 5 bases removed from V and 2 bases from J, the gap between germline ends came to 16 bases. The CDR3 has 15 residues. Germline V CDR1 and CDR2: SGHTA, FQGTGA. The CDR3 DNA follows: TGTGCCAGCAGCCCCTTGGGGGGACCAACCTACGAGCAGTACTTC. Its translation is CASSPLGGPTYEQYF. The variable domain in full, with the rest retrieved from reference TRBV7-3 and TRBJ2-7, is GAGVSQTPSNKVTEKGKYVELRCDPISGHTALYWYRQSLGQGPEFLIYFQGTGAADDSGLPNDRFFAVRPEGSVSTLKIQRTERGDSAVYLCASSPLGGPTYEQYFGPGTRLTVT.

The chain carries TRBV5-6 and TRBJ1-5; D gene uncertain. The germline gives CDR1 SGHDT, CDR2 YYEEEE. V was trimmed by 4 bases and J by 2 bases, leaving 7 bases between them. The CDR3 runs to 13 residues. As DNA, the CDR3 is TGTGCCAGCAGCCACTTTGGCAATCAGCCCCAGCATTTT. Translation: CASSHFGNQPQHF.

This chain joins TRBV9 and TRBJ2-7; 9 positions agree with TRBD2. This CDR3 has 15 amino acids. The V segment lost 3 bases and the J segment 3 bases; nucleotides outside the gene matches: 7. The germline V gene encodes CDR1 SGDLS and CDR2 YYNGEE. The CDR3 DNA reads TGTGCCAGCAGCGCCCGAGCGGGGGGTTTCTACGAGCAGTACTTC. This codes for CASSARAGGFYEQYF.

The chain couples TRBV5-1 to TRBJ1-4; the match to TRBD1 covers 8 bases. Germline CDR1 and CDR2: SGHRS and YFSETQ. Trimming took 3 bases from V and 8 from J; bases not matched to a gene: 6. CDR3 length: 14 amino acids. CDR3 nucleotides: TGCGCCAGCAGCTCAGGGGGCTCGGGGGAAAAACTGTTTTTT. Its translation: CASSSGGSGEKLFF.

The chain joins TRBV10-3 to TRBJ1-6; a possible D gene is TRBD1 (5 bases). Trimming took off 7 bases at V and 6 bases at J, with 13 bases between the two ends. CDR3 length equals 14 residues. In germline, CDR1 is ENHRY, CDR2 SYGVKD. This CDR3 is CAITAGEANSPLHF. The CDR3 nucleotides read TGTGCCATCACGGCGGGGGAGGCTAATTCACCCCTCCACTTT.

The rearrangement links TRBV2 to TRBJ2-1; a weak D match, TRBD1 (5 bases). V was clipped by 5 bases and J by 9 bases, with 20 bases between them. The CDR3 runs 15 residues. CDR1 SNHLY and CDR2 FYNNEI come from the germline V gene. CDR3 bases: TGTGCCAGCAGTTTAGGCGGAAGAAGGACAACTGAGCAGTTCTTC. Protein product: CASSLGGRRTTEQFF. Looking up the rest from reference TRBV2 and TRBJ2-1 gives the full variable domain: EPEVTQTPSHQVTQMGQEVILRCVPISNHLYFYWYRQILGQKVEFLVSFYNNEISEKSEIFDDQFSVERPDGSNFTLKIRSTKLEDSAMYFCASSLGGRRTTEQFFGPGTRLTVL.

J is TRBJ2-1 and V is TRBV28, with TRBD1 identical over 7 bases. V lost 2 bases and J lost 4; bases outside the gene matches: 5. The CDR3 spans 15 residues. CDR1 is MDHEN, CDR2 SYDVKM, per germline. The DNA of the CDR3 is TGTGCCAGCAGTTTAGGGGGACAGCCTTACAATGAGCAGTTCTTC. It encodes CASSLGGQPYNEQFF.

The V and J genes are TRBV6-1 and TRBJ2-7, with 7 bases that match TRBD2. This CDR3 contains 15 residues. J lost 5 bases, V lost 1 base, and 8 bases had no gene match. The germline V gene has CDR1 MNHNS and CDR2 SASEGT. CDR3 in amino acids: CASSEGQGGSNEQYF. The CDR3 nucleotides read TGTGCCAGCAGTGAAGGGCAGGGAGGGTCCAACGAGCAGTACTTC.

The CDR3 region has the DNA TGTGCCAGCAGCCCCCCCCACACGTACTACGAGCAGTACTTC. The encoded protein is CASSPPHTYYEQYF. The rearrangement links TRBV9 to TRBJ2-7; D is undetermined. There are 14 residues in the CDR3. V lost 4 bases and J 3 bases, leaving 14 bases between the germline ends. Looked up from germline, CDR1 is SGDLS and CDR2 is YYNGEE.